Detailed here is one T cell receptor beta chain. Antigen: not known. Use of 60 Vbeta and 13 Jbeta primers characterized the PCR. Generated by immunoSEQ multiplex PCR, the TCRdb table keeps only in-frame clones and is missing some. The sample contains about 240,000 clones, 70% to 90% of which appear only once. The CDR3 is 16 amino acids. Trimming left V 6 bases short and J 5 bases short, with 20 bases between. Germline V CDR1 and CDR2: MNHEY, SMNVEV (reference sequence). These data originate in a study of cytomegalovirus exposure and HLA in healthy donors. Findings and limits, study-wide: It was likely that a cluster of highly shared sequence variants was a sequencing artifact.

At collection, donors were nominally healthy, but unrecorded immune exposures were probable. This receptor was obtained from a girl aged 2-10 years in good health and CMV-seronegative. The chain couples TRBV27 to TRBJ1-5; weak D call: TRBD1 (6 bases). Sequenced input: PBMCs. The CDR3 sequence is CASRGAWDGPYQPQHF. The CDR3 nucleotides read TGTGCCAGCAGGGGGGCCTGGGACGGACCTTATCAGCCCCAGCATTTT.